This TCR beta chain came from a study of regulatory T cells in long-lasting Graves disease. Investigators prepared the TCR beta libraries by applying iRepertoire HTBI primers and Arm-PCR of CDR3 regions. MiXCR, applied by TCRdb to the multiplex PCR reads, yields one record per CDR3 protein. The repertoire consists of about 620,000 distinct CDR3 sequences, with approximately 15% occurring once and the leading ten covering about 18%. This clonotype was detected only a few times. This sample's time point: newly diagnosed GD, antithyroid drugs for less than 3 months. PBMC RNA was the source of the TCR library. Germline assignment: CDR1 LNHNV and CDR2 YYDKDF (reference sequence). This CDR3 spans 17 amino acids. V gave up 2 bases and J gave up 0 bases, with 15 bases separating them. These data were likewise used in another study, on T cells in Graves' hyperthyroidism and ophthalmopathy.

The chain couples TRBV15 to TRBJ2-3, with D unresolved. The sequences come from peripheral blood mononuclear cells (PBMCs), collected at new diagnosis, from a patient treated with antithyroid drugs. The sequence was collected from a woman in her twenties or thirties with Graves disease. The CDR3 loop reads CATSRSPSGLSTDTQYF. The CDR3 region has the DNA TGTGCCACCAGCAGATCCCCCTCGGGCCTCAGCACAGATACGCAGTATTTT. Variable domain in full (rest from reference TRBV15 and TRBJ2-3): DAMVIQNPRYQVTQFGKPVTLSCSQTLNHNVMYWYQQKSSQAPKLLFHYYDKDFNNEADTPDNFQSRRPNTSFCFLDIRSPGLGDTAMYLCATSRSPSGLSTDTQYFGPGTRLTVL.